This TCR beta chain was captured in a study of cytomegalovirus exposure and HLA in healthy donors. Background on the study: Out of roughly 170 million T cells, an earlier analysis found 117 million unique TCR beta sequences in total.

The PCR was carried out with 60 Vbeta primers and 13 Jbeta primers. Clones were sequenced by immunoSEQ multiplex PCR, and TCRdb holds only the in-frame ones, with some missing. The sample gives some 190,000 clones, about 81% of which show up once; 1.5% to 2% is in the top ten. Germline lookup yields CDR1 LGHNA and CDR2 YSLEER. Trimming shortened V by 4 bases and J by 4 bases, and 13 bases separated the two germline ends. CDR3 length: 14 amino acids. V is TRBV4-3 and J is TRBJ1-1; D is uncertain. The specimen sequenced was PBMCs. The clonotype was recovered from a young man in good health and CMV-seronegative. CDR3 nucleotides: TGCGCCAGCAGCCCAGGAGGAGTGGTCACTGAAGCTTTCTTT. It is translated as CASSPGGVVTEAFF.